This is a list of T cell receptor beta chains from one sample in a study of CD8 T cells in Susac syndrome. TCRdb ran MiXCR on the immunoSEQ multiplex PCR reads and lists one entry per CDR3 protein. The sample has 160,000 or so distinct CDR3 sequences; about 95% are singletons. Sequences were obtained from CD4+ T cells from PBMCs. The receptors here all came from a human donor with Susac syndrome. Both conserved end residues are part of each CDR3. A D gene is named only where the DNA matches it firmly. Expanded clones get a size class; other rows say once, few or many, or leave the size out.

.	TRBV25-1	.	TRBJ2-6	16	TGTGCCAGCAGTCCGCGGGGTTGGACTGGGGCCAACGTCCTGACTTTC	CASSPRGWTGANVLTF
.	TRBV19	.	TRBJ1-1	13	TGTGCCAGCGCACAGGCTACGAACACTGAAGCTTTCTTT	CASAQATNTEAFF
.	TRBV7-6	.	TRBJ2-1	17	TGTGCCAGCAGCTTAGCGAGGGGGGACGGTGGGTACAATGAGCAGTTCTTC	CASSLARGDGGYNEQFF
.	TRBV20-1	.	TRBJ1-5	14	TGCAGTGCTCCGCGGGCAGGGGAGGATCAGCCCCAGCATTTT	CSAPRAGEDQPQHF
few	TRBV25-1	.	TRBJ2-5	11	TGTGCCAGCAGTGAATTGGAGACCCAGTACTTC	CASSELETQYF
.	TRBV7-8	.	TRBJ1-6	14	TGTGCCAGCAGCTCGGGGGATTCTCATTCACCCCTCCACTTT	CASSSGDSHSPLHF
.	TRBV4-2	.	TRBJ2-1	17	TGTGCCAGCAGCCAAGATCTTTCATCCCTGGGGGACAATGAGCAGTTCTTC	CASSQDLSSLGDNEQFF
.	TRBV29-1	.	TRBJ2-3	14	TGCAGCGCTACCGTGAGGGGGGGATCGGATACGCAGTATTTT	CSATVRGGSDTQYF
.	TRBV24-1	TRBD2	TRBJ2-3	18	TGTGCCACCAGTGACCAAACCGGGACTAGCGGGATTCAGGATACGCAGTATTTT	CATSDQTGTSGIQDTQYF
once	TRBV29-1	TRBD1	TRBJ1-1	13	TGCAGCGTTGCTAAGGACAGGGGGACTGAAGCTTTCTTT	CSVAKDRGTEAFF
.	TRBV15	TRBD2	TRBJ2-5	14	TGTGCCACCAGCACTCGACTAGCGGGAGAGACCCAGTACTTC	CATSTRLAGETQYF
.	TRBV15	.	TRBJ1-2	14	TGTGCCACCAGCAGAGGGAGGGCCGACTATGGCTACACCTTC	CATSRGRADYGYTF
.	TRBV7-9	TRBD1	TRBJ2-7	18	TGTGCCAGCAGCTCAACCCAAGGAACAGGGGGCGGCTCCTACGAGCAGTACTTC	CASSSTQGTGGGSYEQYF
.	TRBV9	.	TRBJ1-5	11	TGTGCCAGCAGCGTAGTAGGGCCCCAGCATTTT	CASSVVGPQHF
.	TRBV20-1	TRBD1	TRBJ2-3	15	TGCAGTGCCGCGGGTGAGGGGGCTAGCACAGATACGCAGTATTTT	CSAAGEGASTDTQYF
.	TRBV6-5	.	TRBJ2-3	13	TGTGCCAGCAGAACAGAGGGTACAGATACGCAGTATTTT	CASRTEGTDTQYF
.	TRBV12-3/TRBV12-4	TRBD1	TRBJ1-2	17	TGTGCCAGCAGCCTCCCCCACACAGGGGTTGGTAACTATGGCTACACCTTC	CASSLPHTGVGNYGYTF
.	TRBV29-1	.	TRBJ1-1	14	TGCAGCGTATTGGTCCCCTCCATGAACACTGAAGCTTTCTTT	CSVLVPSMNTEAFF
.	TRBV9	TRBD2	TRBJ2-3	15	TGTGCCAGCAGCGCCCCTAGCGGAAGCACAGATACGCAGTATTTT	CASSAPSGSTDTQYF
few	TRBV9	.	TRBJ1-2	14	TGTGCCAGCAGCGTAGCTAGCCAGGGGAATGGCTACACCTTC	CASSVASQGNGYTF
.	TRBV7-3	.	TRBJ2-3	16	TGTGCCAGCAGCTTAACTCTAGCCCTTAGCACAGATACGCAGTATTTT	CASSLTLALSTDTQYF
once	TRBV12-3/TRBV12-4	.	TRBJ2-3	14	TGTGCCAGCAGTTGGGGACTCCGTGACGATACGCAGTATTTT	CASSWGLRDDTQYF
.	TRBV2	.	TRBJ2-3	15	TGTGCCAGCAGGATGGACGGTTCTAGCACAGATACGCAGTATTTT	CASRMDGSSTDTQYF
.	TRBV20-1	.	TRBJ2-7	15	TGCAGTGCTAGAGACCCAGCTTTGGGTGCCTACGAGCAGTACTTC	CSARDPALGAYEQYF
.	TRBV20-1	TRBD1	TRBJ2-3	13	TGCAGGTCAGGGGGGACAGGAGCAGATACGCAGTATTTT	CRSGGTGADTQYF
.	TRBV5-5	TRBD1	TRBJ2-1	13	TGTGCCGGATCACAGGGGAGAAACAATGAGCAGTTCTTC	CAGSQGRNNEQFF
.	TRBV3-1	TRBD2	TRBJ2-5	18	TGTGCCAGCAGCCCGATGGGACTAGCGGGGGCTATCCAAGAGACCCAGTACTTC	CASSPMGLAGAIQETQYF
.	TRBV7-2	.	TRBJ2-3	13	TGTGCCAGCAACGGGAGTCCGAAGGATACGCAGTATTTT	CASNGSPKDTQYF
few	TRBV4-2	.	TRBJ2-5	12	TGTGCCAGCAGCGTGATCGGCGAGACCCAGTACTTC	CASSVIGETQYF
.	TRBV9	TRBD2	TRBJ2-1	14	TGTGCCAGCAGCGTACTAGCGGGGAACAATGAGCAGTTCTTC	CASSVLAGNNEQFF
.	TRBV14	.	TRBJ2-2	14	TGTGCCAGCAGCCACCTGGACGACACCGGGGAGCTGTTTTTT	CASSHLDDTGELFF
.	TRBV6-5	.	TRBJ2-7	14	TGTGCCAGCAGTTACCGGGGCCCTAACTACGAGCAGTACTTC	CASSYRGPNYEQYF
.	TRBV7-2	.	TRBJ2-3	12	TGTGCCAGCAGCTTAGCGACAGATACGCAGTATTTT	CASSLATDTQYF
.	TRBV11-3	.	TRBJ2-1	13	TGTGCCAGCAGCCCGAACACCGAAAATGAGCAGTTCTTC	CASSPNTENEQFF
.	TRBV9	.	TRBJ2-5	15	TGTGCCAGCAGCGTCCGGGACGGCCGAATGGAGACCCAGTACTTC	CASSVRDGRMETQYF
.	TRBV20-1	.	TRBJ1-2	14	TGCAGTGCCTCGGTAGGGATAGCTAACTATGGCTACACCTTC	CSASVGIANYGYTF
.	TRBV20-1	TRBD1	TRBJ1-5	15	TGCAGTGCCTCCTCGGGGACAGGGGGCAATCAGCCCCAGCATTTT	CSASSGTGGNQPQHF
once	TRBV18	.	TRBJ2-2	14	TGTGCCAGCTCACTTCCGGGGATCACCGGGGAGCTGTTTTTT	CASSLPGITGELFF
.	TRBV29-1	.	TRBJ2-5	12	TGCAGCGTTGGAAGGCGAGGGGAGACCCAGTACTTC	CSVGRRGETQYF
.	TRBV7-3	.	TRBJ1-1	15	TGTGCCAGCAGCTTAACCGTTGAGAAGAACACTGAAGCTTTCTTT	CASSLTVEKNTEAFF
.	TRBV6-2/TRBV6-3	.	TRBJ1-2	13	TGTGCCAGCAGTGATCCAGGGAACTATGGCTACACCTTC	CASSDPGNYGYTF
.	TRBV7-3	.	TRBJ2-2	15	TGTGCCAGCAGCTTAAGTGGGGGGGCGTCCGGGGAGCTGTTTTTT	CASSLSGGASGELFF
.	TRBV11-1	.	TRBJ2-1	11	TGTGCCAGCAGCAATAGCTATGAGCAGTTCTTC	CASSNSYEQFF
.	TRBV7-3	.	TRBJ2-3	14	TGTGCCAGCAGCTTTGGCGCACTGGCAGATACGCAGTATTTT	CASSFGALADTQYF
.	TRBV7-3	.	TRBJ2-2	14	TGTGCCAGCAGCTCAAACACGAACACCGGGGAGCTGTTTTTT	CASSSNTNTGELFF
.	TRBV7-2	.	TRBJ2-7	14	TGTGCCAGCAGCCAAGCGAGGGCTACCTACGAGCAGTACTTC	CASSQARATYEQYF
.	TRBV4-2	.	TRBJ2-5	13	TGTGCCAGCAGCCAAGAAAGGTGGGAGACCCAGTACTTC	CASSQERWETQYF
.	TRBV20-1	.	TRBJ1-2	13	TGCAGTGCTAGTGGGGGGGTGGGAAATGGCTACACCTTC	CSASGGVGNGYTF